Below are 7 T cell receptor beta chains sequenced from a single sample in a study of blood T cell repertoires in COVID-19. Produced via immunoSEQ multiplex PCR; TCRdb's table is partial and in-frame only. The sample includes 140,000 to 150,000 clones, roughly 90% of them seen just once. Material for sequencing was PBMCs or T cells enriched from blood (not recorded which). The source is a woman aged 25 to 39 with acute COVID-19.

The V call is TRBV19, the J call TRBJ1-1; possibly TRBD1 for D (6 bases). Germline CDR1 and CDR2: LNHDA and SQIVND (reference sequence). This CDR3 has 15 residues. The ends were cut back, 7 bases at V and 1 base at J, with 16 bases in the middle. CDR3 DNA: TGTGCCAGTACGATGAGCTGGGGGCAGAACACTGAAGCTTTCTTT. The encoded protein is CASTMSWGQNTEAFF.

This chain joins TRBV7-9 and TRBJ2-3; 7 bases agree with TRBD2. Germline trimming cut 2 bases from V and 6 bases from J; bases unmatched to any gene: 8. CDR3 length: 15 residues. Germline loops: CDR1 SEHNR, CDR2 FQNEAQ (reference sequence). CDR3 amino acids: CASSLRASGPDTQYF. The CDR3 coding sequence is TGTGCCAGCAGCTTAAGGGCTAGCGGCCCGGATACGCAGTATTTT.

This chain links TRBV11-2 with TRBJ2-5; perhaps TRBD1 as D (6 bases). Germline V CDR1 and CDR2: SGHAT, FQNNGV. This CDR3 contains 14 residues. Trimming took off 1 base at V and 4 bases at J, with 10 bases between the two ends. Here the CDR3 reads CASSLGTGRETQYF. In DNA, the CDR3 is TGTGCCAGCAGCTTAGGTACAGGGCGAGAGACCCAGTACTTC.

The chain is built from TRBV7-9 and TRBJ1-5; 7 bases map to TRBD1. After removal of 5 bases from V and 7 bases from J, the junction contained 5 bases not matched to a gene. The CDR3 sequence is 13 residues long. From germline, CDR1 is SEHNR and CDR2 FQNEAQ (reference sequence). The CDR3 sequence: CASSQGGQQPQHF. Here the CDR3 DNA reads TGTGCCAGCAGCCAGGGGGGTCAGCAGCCCCAGCATTTT. Full variable domain (remainder filled in from reference TRBV7-9 and TRBJ1-5): DTGVSQNPRHKITKRGQNVTFRCDPISEHNRLYWYRQTLGQGPEFLTYFQNEAQLEKSRLLSDRFSAERPKGSFSTLEIQRTEQGDSAMYLCASSQGGQQPQHFGDGTRLSIL.

The chain uses TRBV7-3 and TRBJ2-1, with 13 bases fitting TRBD2. CDR1 and CDR2 from the germline V gene are SGHTA and FQGTGA. This CDR3 has 16 residues. Unmatched junction bases numbered 7, after V lost 2 bases and J lost 9 bases. The CDR3, as DNA: TGTGCCAGCAGCTTAGGGACTAGCGGGGCCCTCGGTGAGCAGTTCTTC. It specifies CASSLGTSGALGEQFF.

CDR3 nucleotides: TGTGCCAGCAGCTCTCTAGCGGCCCCGGATACGCAGTATTTT. Translating gives CASSSLAAPDTQYF. The genes are TRBV7-3 and TRBJ2-3; 7 bases map to TRBD2. The CDR3 loop spans 14 amino acids. CDR1 and CDR2 (germline): SGHTA, FQGTGA. V was pared by 4 bases and J by 6 bases, with 7 bases of the junction left unmatched.

The V and J genes are TRBV29-1 and TRBJ2-3; 10 bases are a match to TRBD1. There are 19 residues in the CDR3. The trim removed 3 bases at V and 2 bases at J, leaving 17 bases unmatched. Germline lookup yields CDR1 SQVTM and CDR2 ANQGSEA. The CDR3 sequence is CSVDGRFDRGLLVTDTQYF. The CDR3, as DNA: TGCAGCGTTGATGGCAGATTCGACAGGGGGCTTCTGGTCACAGATACGCAGTATTTT.